One and the same sample provided the 16 T cell receptor beta chains below, sequenced in a study of blood T cells in healthy people across ages. Through a sample-barcoded 5' primer and a J-beta primer mix, a second PCR was run for 7 to 11 cycles. Via MiXCR, TCRdb re-called the 5' RACE reads, giving one row per CDR3 protein. The repertoire includes fewer than 1.5 million distinct CDR3 sequences, 42% of them detected once, and 7.9% sits in the top ten. The sample consisted of blood. The source of these receptors is a woman in her late teens or twenties in good health.

Regarding this clonotype: Relative to the germline gene, one junction end is altered; a read error may explain this. The V gene is TRBV6-5, the J gene TRBJ1-1; D unclear. CDR3 length equals 18 residues. CDR1 and CDR2 from the germline V gene are MNHEY and SVGAGI. CDR3 in amino acids: CAGSYNPYSYGMNTEAFF. The CDR3 DNA follows: TGTGCCGGCAGTTACAATCCGTATTCCTACGGAATGAACACTGAAGCTTTCTTT.

This chain links TRBV2 with TRBJ1-5; TRBD1 might be the D (6 bases). The CDR3 contains 14 residues. The V gene's germline CDR1 is SNHLY and CDR2 FYNNEI. With 1 base removed from V and 6 bases from J, the gap between germline ends came to 10 bases. The CDR3 DNA is TGTGCCAGCAGTGAAGTAGGGGGAGGTCAGCCCCAGCATTTT. This codes for CASSEVGGGQPQHF.

This clonotype was picked up a small number of times. The rearrangement links TRBV6-6 to TRBJ2-5; D perhaps matches TRBD2 (6 bases). Judging by the DNA end, TRBJ2-7 fits better; the J call may be wrong. Germline CDR1 is MNHNY and CDR2 is SVGAGI (reference sequence). The CDR3 has 11 residues. CDR3 amino acids: CASGVGGEQYF. The CDR3 nucleotides are TGTGCCAGTGGGGTCGGGGGCGAGCAGTACTTC.

This clonotype was seen more than once but under ten times. The chain links TRBV7-8 to TRBJ2-5, with 10 bases aligning to TRBD2. Trimming removed 8 bases from V and 4 bases from J; junction bases left unmatched: 10. The germline gives CDR1 SGHVS, CDR2 FQNEAQ. The CDR3 totals 15 residues. This chain's CDR3 is CASQKALAGVETQYF. CDR3 sequence (DNA): TGTGCCAGCCAAAAAGCCCTAGCGGGAGTAGAGACCCAGTACTTC.

V usage is TRBV20-1 and J usage is TRBJ1-1; no clear D. Germline values: CDR1 DFQATT, CDR2 SNEGSKA (reference sequence). There are 11 residues in the CDR3. V lost 3 bases and J lost 5, with 7 bases in between. The CDR3 DNA follows: TGCAGTGCTAGGGGGAGGACTGAAGCTTTCTTT. Translating it yields CSARGRTEAFF.

The gene calls are TRBV12-3 or TRBV12-4 and TRBJ2-7, with 10 bases that match TRBD1. V lost 3 bases, J lost 6 bases, and 5 bases stayed unmatched. The CDR3 contains 14 residues. The CDR3 reads CASSLTGGSGEQYF. CDR3 DNA: TGTGCCAGCAGTTTGACAGGGGGCTCGGGCGAGCAGTACTTC.

The CDR3 DNA sequence: TGCGCCAGCAGCTTCATACAGGGCCCTAATTCACCCCTCCACTTT. Its protein product is CASSFIQGPNSPLHF. The chain carries TRBV5-1 and TRBJ1-6; D possibly corresponds to TRBD1 (6 bases). Per germline, CDR1 SGHRS and CDR2 YFSETQ. V lost 2 bases, J lost 6 bases, and 12 bases lay in between. The CDR3 has 15 amino acids.

The rearrangement links TRBV7-2 to TRBJ1-2; D is ambiguous. This CDR3 comprises 12 residues. From germline, CDR1 is SGHTA and CDR2 FQGNSA. Trimming stripped 4 bases from V and 8 bases from J, with 11 bases between. The CDR3 coding sequence is TGTGCCAGCAGCTCGGGAGTGTTAGGCTACACCTTC. Protein product: CASSSGVLGYTF.

Here the CDR3 reads CASSPASGVYGGYTF. DNA for the CDR3: TGTGCCAGCAGCCCCGCGTCAGGGGTTTACGGCGGCTACACCTTC. The chain links TRBV7-2 to TRBJ1-2, with a tentative D call TRBD1 (6 bases). The length of the CDR3 is 15 residues. Trimming removed 5 bases from V and 8 bases from J, with 21 bases in between. Germline V gene sequence: CDR1 SGHTA, CDR2 FQGNSA.

This chain joins TRBV5-1 and TRBJ2-7; 8 bases align to TRBD2. The CDR3 is made up of 16 amino acids. Per the germline V gene, CDR1 is SGHRS and CDR2 is YFSETQ. The V and J ends lost 0 bases and 7 bases, in that order; junction bases with no gene match: 12. The CDR3 here is CASSLDPGRAYNEQYF. The CDR3 nucleotides are TGCGCCAGCAGCTTGGATCCCGGGAGGGCCTACAATGAGCAGTACTTC.

In its sample, this clonotype was seen a few times. The V call is TRBV25-1, the J call TRBJ2-7, with a possible D match to TRBD1 (6 bases). V was shortened by 6 bases and J by 1 base, with 13 bases between the two germline ends. The CDR3 runs to 14 residues. From germline, CDR1 is MGHDK and CDR2 SYGVNS. The CDR3 here is CASSAGTLSYEQYF. The CDR3 DNA sequence: TGTGCCAGCAGCGCCGGGACATTATCCTACGAGCAGTACTTC.

This clonotype occurred a few times. The junction departs from germline at one end; a sequencing error may be responsible. This chain connects TRBV29-1 to TRBJ2-3; D is unresolved. CDR1 and CDR2 (germline): SQVTM, ANQGSEA. The CDR3 covers 13 residues. DNA for the CDR3: TGTGCCGTGAACAGTGACTGGGCAGATACGCAGTATTTT. Translated, it gives CAVNSDWADTQYF.

This chain joins TRBV20-1 and TRBJ2-7; D gene uncertain. The length of the CDR3 is 13 residues. CDR1 is DFQATT, CDR2 SNEGSKA, per germline (reference sequence). Trimming left V 3 bases short and J 6 bases short, with 15 bases between. The CDR3 reads CSASWAPAIEQYF. CDR3 bases: TGCAGTGCTAGTTGGGCCCCAGCTATCGAGCAGTACTTC.

V and J are TRBV5-1 and TRBJ1-1; 9 bases align to TRBD1. Germline V CDR1 and CDR2: SGHRS, YFSETQ. The CDR3 loop spans 21 amino acids. The ends lost 0 bases at V and 1 base at J; junction bases unmatched: 19. In DNA form, the CDR3 reads TGCGCCAGCAGCTTGGCCCCGGGACAGGGTGAGCTGGGGGGAGGGAACACTGAAGCTTTCTTT. It codes for CASSLAPGQGELGGGNTEAFF.

This chain uses TRBV5-1 with TRBJ1-1; a possible D gene is TRBD1 (5 bases). Germline-derived CDR1 and CDR2 are SGHRS and YFSETQ. Trimming stripped 0 bases from V and 8 bases from J, with 17 bases between. The CDR3 has 15 residues. In DNA form, the CDR3 reads TGCGCCAGCAGCTTGGCTTCGCAAGGGACGGGGGAAGCTTTCTTT. This sequence encodes CASSLASQGTGEAFF.

The chain joins TRBV12-3 or TRBV12-4 to TRBJ2-1; 7 nucleotides align to TRBD1. The J call is uncertain, as TRBJ2-7 better fits the DNA end. CDR3 length: 15 residues. The CDR3 region is CVTTSDREKYNEQYF. As DNA, the CDR3 is TGTGTCACCACATCCGACAGGGAGAAATACAATGAGCAGTACTTC.